The T cell receptor (beta chain) described here comes from a study of post-analysis software for immune sequencing data. Overall study context: The cohort encompassed relapsing-remitting, secondary progressive and progressive-relapsing multiple sclerosis disease courses. Whole-study results and caveats: In patients, about five TRBV segments were more frequent than in controls, with TRBV5-6, TRBV5-1 and TRBV20-1 among them. The authors found that F measure strongly co-clustered same-batch samples. People with multiple sclerosis had a significantly lower normalized Chao1 diversity than controls did.

For this clonotype: Its antigen is as yet unknown. An end of the junction differs from the germline gene, which may be a read error.

Included in the TCR beta cDNA libraries were unique molecular identifiers. Each sample of roughly 0.95 to 10 million input T cells yielded roughly 500,000 cDNA molecules, so each molecule approximated one T cell. TCRdb independently ran MiXCR on the PCR reads; one entry per CDR3 protein. The sample lists around 700,000 distinct CDR3 sequences, around 60% occurring once. The CDR3 has 13 residues. Germline V gene data show CDR1 as ENHRY and CDR2 as SYGVKD. The sample taken for sequencing was blood. The gene calls are TRBV10-3 and TRBJ1-6, with 7 bases matching TRBD1. This sequence was found in a girl aged 2 to 10 with multiple sclerosis. In nucleotides, the CDR3 is TGTGCCTCGACCGGGACAGACAATTCACCCCTTCACTTT. This gives the protein CASTGTDNSPLHF.